The present entry profiles one TCR beta chain with its context. This entry comes from a study of blood T cell repertoires in COVID-19. Study-level information: The United States, Italy and Spain provided the acute and convalescent COVID-19 samples. Nucleic acid was either cDNA or gDNA, and it came from T cells, B-cell-depleted T cells, or PBMCs.

Repertoires were generated with immunoSEQ multiplex PCR, while TCRdb's copy carries only in-frame clones and drops some. The sample contains roughly 170,000 clones, approximately 85% of which appear only once. Per germline, CDR1 SGHNT and CDR2 YENEEA. CDR3 size: 15 residues. Losses at the gene ends were 5 bases for V and 1 base for J; bases not matched to a gene: 7. During active infection, Seattle patients enrolled and were then monitored through disease. Sequenced material: peripheral blood. J is TRBJ2-7 and V is TRBV11-3, with 8 bases that match TRBD1. The source is a woman in her fifties or sixties with COVID-19, enrolled during active disease. The CDR3 here is CASSHRDRLSYEQYF. The CDR3 coding sequence is TGTGCCAGCAGCCACCGGGACAGGCTATCCTACGAGCAGTACTTC.